This TCR beta chain was obtained from a study of blood T cell repertoires in COVID-19. Study in general: Sites in the United States, Italy and Spain provided acute and convalescent COVID-19 samples.

The germline CDR1 and CDR2 sequences are WSHSY and SAAADI. This CDR3 is 14 amino acids long. After removal of 6 bases from V and 1 base from J, the junction contained 4 bases not matched to a gene. As originally analysed: From reference gene primer amplification, estimates of nucleated cell counts were derived. Method: immunoSEQ multiplex PCR; TCRdb's copy keeps in-frame clones and lacks some. That table gives V, J and clone size, and the DNA gave D and trimming. Of roughly 430,000 clones listed, roughly 90% were seen once; the top ten hold 2% to 2.5%. Participants were aged roughly 18 to 89 years, lived in about 26 US areas, and enrolled virtually.

The rearrangement uses TRBV10-2 and TRBJ2-3; 7 nucleotides agree with TRBD1. Sequencing used PBMCs or T cells enriched from blood (not recorded which). The TCR was taken from a woman in her thirties or forties with acute COVID-19. The CDR3 coding sequence is TGCGCCAGCAGGCGGACAGGCCGCACAGATACGCAGTATTTT. This encodes CASRRTGRTDTQYF.